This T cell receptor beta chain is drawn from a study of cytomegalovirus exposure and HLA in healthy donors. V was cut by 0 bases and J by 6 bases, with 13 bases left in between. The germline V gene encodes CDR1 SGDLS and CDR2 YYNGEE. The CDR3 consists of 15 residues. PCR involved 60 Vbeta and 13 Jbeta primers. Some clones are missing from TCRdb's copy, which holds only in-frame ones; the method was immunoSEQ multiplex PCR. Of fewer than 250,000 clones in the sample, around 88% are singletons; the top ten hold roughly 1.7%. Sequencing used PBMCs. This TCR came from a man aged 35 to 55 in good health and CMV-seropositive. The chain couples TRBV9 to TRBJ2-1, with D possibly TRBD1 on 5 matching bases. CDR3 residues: CASSVGAGQGNEQFF. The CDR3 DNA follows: TGTGCCAGCAGCGTAGGTGCAGGGCAGGGCAATGAGCAGTTCTTC.